Below, 20 T cell receptor beta chains from the same sample are listed, as sequenced in a study of blood T cell repertoires in COVID-19 (dated by TCRdb to 2018 to 2021). The library was made by the immunoSEQ multiplex PCR assay. Held by TCRdb, this immuneACCESS table contains in-frame sequences only and omits some clones. Under half of the omission traces to an unresolved V gene where checked; the cause of the rest is unknown. Within this sample are about 110,000 clones, with more than 65% of them counted one time only. 7.9% of the sample lies in the top ten. Material for sequencing was peripheral blood. The origin of the receptors is a woman older than 75 with active or convalescent COVID-19.

The genes are TRBV4-2 and TRBJ1-1; D is undetermined. Germline V gene sequence: CDR1 LGHNA, CDR2 YNFKEQ. The V end was cut by 0 bases, the J end by 1 base, with 15 bases between. The CDR3 contains 17 residues. CDR3 sequence reads: CASSQDLGGIGNTEAFF. CDR3 nucleotide sequence: TGTGCCAGCAGCCAAGATCTGGGAGGGATCGGGAACACTGAAGCTTTCTTT.

This sequence joins TRBV19 and TRBJ2-1, with 9 bases aligning to TRBD2. Germline assignment: CDR1 LNHDA and CDR2 SQIVND (reference sequence). The CDR3 sequence is 17 residues long. The trim removed 3 bases at V and 3 bases at J, leaving 9 bases unmatched. The CDR3 DNA follows: TGTGCCAGTAGTATTATAACTAGCGGGCCTTTCTACAATGAGCAGTTCTTC. Protein product: CASSIITSGPFYNEQFF.

J is TRBJ2-5 and V is TRBV21-1; the D call in the table, TRBD1, was not verified against the DNA. TRBV21-1 is a pseudogene locus. This CDR3 contains 16 residues. The CDR3 loop reads CASSVRDRAHQETQYF. The CDR3 region has the DNA TGTGCCAGCAGCGTCCGGGACAGGGCACATCAAGAGACCCAGTACTTC.

The gene calls are TRBV10-1 and TRBJ1-4, with TRBD1 matching 8 bases. J gave up 8 bases and V 7 bases, and 12 bases lay outside the gene matches. This CDR3 spans 15 amino acids. The germline CDR1 and CDR2 sequences are WNHNN and SYGVQD (reference sequence). The CDR3 coding sequence is TGCGCCAGCAATAAAGCGACAGGGGAGGGGGAAAAACTGTTTTTT. Amino acid sequence: CASNKATGEGEKLFF.

This clone was counted a few times. The rearrangement uses TRBV7-9 and TRBJ2-7; 9 bases map to TRBD1. Unmatched junction bases numbered 7, after V lost 5 bases and J lost 2 bases. CDR1 and CDR2 (germline): SEHNR, FQNEAQ (reference sequence). The CDR3 contains 15 residues. The CDR3 sequence is CASSLTGTGTYEQYF. In DNA, the CDR3 is TGTGCCAGCAGCCTTACCGGGACAGGGACCTACGAGCAGTACTTC.

This chain connects TRBV6-5 to TRBJ1-4, with 10 bases aligning to TRBD1. Germline V lookup: CDR1 MNHEY, CDR2 SVGAGI. This CDR3 comprises 13 residues. V trimming: 7 bases; J trimming: 8 bases; junction bases outside the gene matches: 4. The CDR3 DNA reads TGTGCCAGCACCTGGGACAGGGGAGAAAAACTGTTTTTT. It is translated as CASTWDRGEKLFF.

The chain joins TRBV7-8 to TRBJ1-2, with TRBD1 matching 8 bases. The CDR3 consists of 14 residues. From germline, CDR1 is SGHVS and CDR2 FQNEAQ. With V trimmed by 5 bases and J by 7 bases, 9 bases remained unmatched. CDR3 sequence: CASSDNAGGLGYTF. CDR3 bases: TGTGCCAGCAGCGATAATGCAGGGGGCCTTGGCTACACCTTC.

This rearrangement joins TRBV3-1 (or the pseudogene TRBV3-2) to TRBJ1-1; no reliable D call. Trimming removed 1 base from V and 9 bases from J, with 12 bases in between. Germline V lookup: CDR1 LGHDT, CDR2 YNNKEL (reference sequence). This CDR3 is 13 amino acids long. DNA of the CDR3: TGTGCCAGCAGCCAAGTCCAGGCAAATCAAGCTTTCTTT. Its protein is CASSQVQANQAFF.

As DNA, the CDR3 is TGTGCCAGCAGTTTTTACTCTAGCGAGTACAATGAGCAGTTCTTC. It yields the protein CASSFYSSEYNEQFF. The chain employs TRBV27 and TRBJ2-1, with a possible D match to TRBD2 (6 bases). The CDR3 spans 15 residues. Per germline, CDR1 MNHEY and CDR2 SMNVEV (reference sequence). The V end was cut by 3 bases, the J end by 4 bases, with 13 bases between.

This rearrangement joins TRBV5-4 to TRBJ2-1; 12 nucleotides align to TRBD2. From germline, CDR1 is SGHNT and CDR2 YYREEE (reference sequence). This CDR3 is built from 17 residues. Losses at the gene ends were 4 bases for V and 4 bases for J; bases not matched to a gene: 9. The CDR3 region has the DNA TGTGCCAGCAGCGGGCCGACTAGCGGGAGAAGGTACAATGAGCAGTTCTTC. This encodes CASSGPTSGRRYNEQFF.

The V gene is TRBV5-8, the J gene TRBJ2-6; no definite D call. Germline V CDR1 and CDR2: SGHTS, YDEGEE. V was trimmed by 3 bases and J by 7 bases, leaving 11 bases between them. CDR3 length: 14 residues. CDR3 protein: CASSSTLGANVLTF. DNA of the CDR3: TGTGCCAGCAGCTCAACCCTGGGCGCCAACGTCCTGACTTTC. The variable domain in full, completed from reference TRBV5-8 and TRBJ2-6, reads EAGVTQSPTHLIKTRGQQATLRCSPISGHTSVYWYQQALGLGLQFLLWYDEGEERNRGNFPPRFSGRQFPNYSSELNVNALELEDSALYLCASSSTLGANVLTFGAGSRLTVL.

The rearrangement joins TRBV24-1 to TRBJ2-6; 9 nucleotides align to TRBD1. This CDR3 is 16 amino acids long. CDR1 and CDR2 (germline): KGHDR, SFDVKD. J gave up 2 bases and V 7 bases, and 5 bases lay outside the gene matches. The DNA of the CDR3 is TGTGCCACCAGCCCCACAGGGGGCACTGGGGCCAACGTCCTGACTTTC. Amino acids: CATSPTGGTGANVLTF.

V and J are TRBV28 and TRBJ2-1, with 12 bases lining up with TRBD2. Germline lookup yields CDR1 MDHEN and CDR2 SYDVKM. V dropped 6 bases and J dropped 3; count of bases not matched to a gene: 3. The CDR3 spans 15 residues. The CDR3 region has the DNA TGTGCCAGCAGACCTAGCGGGAGGGGCTACAATGAGCAGTTCTTC. Protein product: CASRPSGRGYNEQFF.

This chain connects TRBV7-9 to TRBJ2-3, with 7 bases fitting TRBD2. The CDR3 is made up of 15 amino acids. After removal of 3 bases from V and 3 bases from J, the junction contained 6 bases not matched to a gene. Germline CDR1 reads SEHNR; CDR2 reads FQNEAQ (reference sequence). CDR3 sequence reads: CASSFSGGGTDTQYF. The CDR3 bases are TGTGCCAGCAGCTTCTCGGGAGGTGGGACAGATACGCAGTATTTT. The full variable domain, completed using reference TRBV7-9 and TRBJ2-3, is DTGVSQNPRHKITKRGQNVTFRCDPISEHNRLYWYRQTLGQGPEFLTYFQNEAQLEKSRLLSDRFSAERPKGSFSTLEIQRTEQGDSAMYLCASSFSGGGTDTQYFGPGTRLTVL.

This chain connects TRBV24-1 to TRBJ1-2; D ambiguous. From germline, CDR1 is KGHDR and CDR2 SFDVKD. Deletions cut 4 bases from V and 4 bases from J, with 12 bases between. The CDR3 length is 14 residues. Here the CDR3 reads CATSDADKVYGYTF. The CDR3 DNA reads TGTGCCACCAGTGACGCCGACAAGGTCTATGGCTACACCTTC.

The rearrangement links TRBV18 to TRBJ2-5; D might be TRBD1 (5 bases). V was trimmed by 4 bases and J by 1 base, leaving 13 bases between them. CDR3 length: 15 residues. Germline CDR1 reads KGHSH; CDR2 reads LQKENI. CDR3 sequence (DNA): TGTGCCAGCTCACGGGGCTCGGGTACCCAAGAGACCCAGTACTTC. Translation: CASSRGSGTQETQYF.

The rearrangement joins TRBV4-1 to TRBJ2-7; 8 nucleotides line up with TRBD1. V shed 1 base, J shed 2 bases, and the junction held 4 bases outside the gene matches. CDR3 length equals 15 residues. The germline V gene has CDR1 MGHRA and CDR2 YSYEKL. The CDR3 reads CASSQGQGLPYEQYF. CDR3 DNA: TGCGCCAGCAGCCAAGGACAGGGGTTACCCTACGAGCAGTACTTC.

V usage is TRBV24-1 and J usage is TRBJ2-1; 12 nucleotides agree with TRBD2. With V trimmed by 4 bases and J by 4 bases, 7 bases remained unmatched. Germline assignment: CDR1 KGHDR and CDR2 SFDVKD. The CDR3 totals 17 residues. CDR3 in DNA: TGTGCCACCAGTGACTCCCGACTAGCGGGGGCTTACAATGAGCAGTTCTTC. This gives the protein CATSDSRLAGAYNEQFF.

This sequence joins TRBV5-4 and TRBJ1-5; 8 nucleotides agree with TRBD1. The junction had 5 bases not matched to a gene; V was cut back by 3 bases and J by 3 bases. There are 15 residues in the CDR3. The germline CDR1 and CDR2 sequences are SGHNT and YYREEE (reference sequence). The CDR3 bases are TGTGCCAGCAGCTGGGGGACAGGCGCCAATCAGCCCCAGCATTTT. Its translation is CASSWGTGANQPQHF.

The V call is TRBV10-3, the J call TRBJ1-1; D not certain. Trimming took 3 bases from V and 0 from J, leaving 5 bases between them. The CDR3 loop spans 13 amino acids. Germline CDR1 is ENHRY and CDR2 is SYGVKD. The CDR3 DNA is TGTGCCATCAGTGACCCTTTGAACACTGAAGCTTTCTTT. As protein: CAISDPLNTEAFF.